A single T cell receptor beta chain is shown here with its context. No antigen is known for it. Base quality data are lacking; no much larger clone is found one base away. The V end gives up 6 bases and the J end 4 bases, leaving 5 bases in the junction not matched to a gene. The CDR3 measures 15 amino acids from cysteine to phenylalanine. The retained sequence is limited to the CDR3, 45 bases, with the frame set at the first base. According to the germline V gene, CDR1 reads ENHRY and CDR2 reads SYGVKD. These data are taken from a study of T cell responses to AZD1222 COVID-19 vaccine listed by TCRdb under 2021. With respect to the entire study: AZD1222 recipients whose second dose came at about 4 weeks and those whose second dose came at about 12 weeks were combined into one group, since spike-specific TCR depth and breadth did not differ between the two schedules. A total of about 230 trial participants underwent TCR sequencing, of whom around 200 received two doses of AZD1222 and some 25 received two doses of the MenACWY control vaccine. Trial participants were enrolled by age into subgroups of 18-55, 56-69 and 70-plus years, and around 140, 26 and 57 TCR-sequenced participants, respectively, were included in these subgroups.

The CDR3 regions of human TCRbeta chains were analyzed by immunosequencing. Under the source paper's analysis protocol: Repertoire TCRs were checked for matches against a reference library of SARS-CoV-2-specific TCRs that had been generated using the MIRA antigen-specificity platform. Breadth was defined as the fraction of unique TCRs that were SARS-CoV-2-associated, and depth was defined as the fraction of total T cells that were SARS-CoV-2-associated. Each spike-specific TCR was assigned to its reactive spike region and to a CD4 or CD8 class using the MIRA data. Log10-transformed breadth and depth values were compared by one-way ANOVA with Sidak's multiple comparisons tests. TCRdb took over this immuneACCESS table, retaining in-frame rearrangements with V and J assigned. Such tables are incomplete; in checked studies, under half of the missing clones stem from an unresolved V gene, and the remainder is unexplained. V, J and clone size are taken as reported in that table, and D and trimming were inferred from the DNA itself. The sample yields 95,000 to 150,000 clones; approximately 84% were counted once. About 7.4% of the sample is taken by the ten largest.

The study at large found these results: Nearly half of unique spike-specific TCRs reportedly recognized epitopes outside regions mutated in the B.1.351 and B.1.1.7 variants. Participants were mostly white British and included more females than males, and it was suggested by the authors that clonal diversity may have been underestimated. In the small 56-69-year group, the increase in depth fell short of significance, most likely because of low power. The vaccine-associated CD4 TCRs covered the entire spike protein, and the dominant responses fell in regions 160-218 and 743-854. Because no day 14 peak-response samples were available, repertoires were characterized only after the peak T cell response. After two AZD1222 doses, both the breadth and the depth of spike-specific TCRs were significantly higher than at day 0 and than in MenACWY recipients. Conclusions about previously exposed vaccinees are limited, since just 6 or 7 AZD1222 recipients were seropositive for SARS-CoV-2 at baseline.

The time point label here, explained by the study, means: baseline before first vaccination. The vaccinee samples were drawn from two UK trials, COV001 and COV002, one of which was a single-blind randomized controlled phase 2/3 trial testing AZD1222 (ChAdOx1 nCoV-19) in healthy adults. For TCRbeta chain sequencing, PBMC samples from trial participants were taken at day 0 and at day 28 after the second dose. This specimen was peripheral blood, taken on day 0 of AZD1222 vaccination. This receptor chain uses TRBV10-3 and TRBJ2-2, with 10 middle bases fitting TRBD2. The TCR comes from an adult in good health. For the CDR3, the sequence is CAIRSSGGPTGELFF. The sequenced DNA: TGTGCCATCAGGTCTAGCGGGGGACCCACCGGGGAGCTGTTTTTT.